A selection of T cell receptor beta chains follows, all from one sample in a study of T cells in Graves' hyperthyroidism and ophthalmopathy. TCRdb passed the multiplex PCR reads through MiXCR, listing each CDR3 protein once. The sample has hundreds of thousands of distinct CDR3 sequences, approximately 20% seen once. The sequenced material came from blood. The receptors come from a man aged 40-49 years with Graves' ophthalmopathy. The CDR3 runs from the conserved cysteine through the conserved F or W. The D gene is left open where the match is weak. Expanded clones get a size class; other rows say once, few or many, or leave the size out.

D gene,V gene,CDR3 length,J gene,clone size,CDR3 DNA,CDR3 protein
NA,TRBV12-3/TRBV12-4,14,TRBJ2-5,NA,TGTGCCAGCAGTTCCCTAGGGCGGGGTGGGACCCAGTACTTC,CASSSLGRGGTQYF
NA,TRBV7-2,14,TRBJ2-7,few,TGTGCCAGCAGCCCAGGGGCGGGGGACCTCGAGCAGTACTTC,CASSPGAGDLEQYF
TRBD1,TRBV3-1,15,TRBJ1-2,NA,TGTGCCAGCAGCGACCGGGACAGGGTAGTATATGGCTACACCTTC,CASSDRDRVVYGYTF
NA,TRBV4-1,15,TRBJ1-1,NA,TGCGCCAGCAGCCAAGCGAAGAAAGGGAACACTGAAGCTTTCTTT,CASSQAKKGNTEAFF
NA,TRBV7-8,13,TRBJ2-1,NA,TGTGCCAGCAGCTCGGCGGGCAGAGAGGAGCAGTTCTTC,CASSSAGREEQFF
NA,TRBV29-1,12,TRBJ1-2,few,TGCAGCGTTATGGCGGAAAGAAATGGCTACACCTTC,CSVMAERNGYTF
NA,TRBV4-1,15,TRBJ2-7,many,TGCGCCAGCAGCCCAACTGGACCGCGCTCCTACGAGCAGTACTTC,CASSPTGPRSYEQYF
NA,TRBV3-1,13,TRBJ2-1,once,TGTGCCAGCAGCCCTAGCGCGAAGGGTGAGCAGTTCTTC,CASSPSAKGEQFF
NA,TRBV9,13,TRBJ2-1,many,TGTGCCAGCAGCGTAGCGGTGGGCAATGAGCAGTTCTTC,CASSVAVGNEQFF
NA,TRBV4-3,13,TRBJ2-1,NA,TGCGCCAGCAGCCAAGATCTCGGTAGGGAGCAGTTCTTC,CASSQDLGREQFF
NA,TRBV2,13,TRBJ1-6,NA,TGTGCCAGCAGTGATGACAGGAATTCACCCCTCCACTTT,CASSDDRNSPLHF
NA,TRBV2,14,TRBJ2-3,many,TGTGCCAGCAGTACCCCAGGGGAGGCAGATACGCAGTATTTT,CASSTPGEADTQYF
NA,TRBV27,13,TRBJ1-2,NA,TGTGCCAGCAGTTCGGTTGGTGGGGTGGGCTACACCTTC,CASSSVGGVGYTF
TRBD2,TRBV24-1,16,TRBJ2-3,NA,TGTGCCACCAGTGATCCGGGACTAGCGGTCACAGATACGCAGTATTTT,CATSDPGLAVTDTQYF
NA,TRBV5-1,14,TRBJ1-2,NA,TGCGCCAGCAGCTTGGGTGGGGAAGGAGATGGCTACACCTTC,CASSLGGEGDGYTF
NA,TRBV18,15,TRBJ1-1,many,TGTGCCAGCTCACCGAGAGAGCCACAAGACACTGAAGCTTTCTTT,CASSPREPQDTEAFF